A single T cell receptor beta chain is shown here with its context. Its specificity is unknown. Primers included in the PCR were 60 Vbeta and 13 Jbeta primers. Clones were sequenced by immunoSEQ multiplex PCR, and TCRdb holds only the in-frame ones, with some missing. The sample includes around 150,000 clones, approximately 80% of them seen just once. This specimen comes from a study of cytomegalovirus exposure and HLA in healthy donors. General study points: 164 TCR beta chains were listed as cytomegalovirus-associated. The authors later linked a missense DCLRE1C variant to TCR beta V- and J-gene trimming. Some V segments (TRBV6-2 and TRBV6-3 among them) were excluded as indistinguishable. Later work found most CMV-associated TCR beta chains apparently HLA-restricted.

The CDR3 totals 16 residues. J lost 2 bases, V lost 6 bases, and 14 bases had no gene match. CDR1 and CDR2 from the germline V gene are SQVTM and ANQGSEA. Sequenced: PBMCs. The V and J genes are TRBV29-1 and TRBJ2-7, with 9 positions matching TRBD2. This TCR derives from a man aged 35-49 years in good health and CMV-seronegative. The CDR3 region has the DNA TGCAGCGTCGGATCCTCTAGCGGGACGCTACCCTACGAGCAGTACTTC. Its translation: CSVGSSSGTLPYEQYF.